The 9 T cell receptor beta chains listed next were all sequenced from one sample in a study of T cell repertoires in cytomegalovirus infection. TCRdb reprocessed the reads via MiXCR and lists one record per CDR3 protein. The sample records about 260,000 distinct CDR3 sequences, roughly an eighth being singletons. Material: PBMCs. Receptor source: a human donor in good health (CMV status not recorded). Some clones in this sample may be carry-over from other donors' samples.

This clonotype appeared a few times. V usage is TRBV27 and J usage is TRBJ2-7; perhaps D is TRBD1 or TRBD2 (6 bases each). Germline lookup yields CDR1 MNHEY and CDR2 SMNVEV (reference sequence). This CDR3 has 14 residues. V lost 3 bases to trimming and J lost 2 bases, with 11 bases between them. The CDR3 DNA sequence: TGTGCCAGCAGTTTTGGGGGGCCTACCTACGAGCAGTACTTC. As protein: CASSFGGPTYEQYF.

The chain uses TRBV11-2 and TRBJ2-7; D is unclear. The CDR3 consists of 11 residues. Germline loops: CDR1 SGHAT, CDR2 FQNNGV. Trimming pared 3 bases from V and 4 bases from J, leaving 4 bases between. CDR3 loop: CASSFVYEQYF. The DNA for the CDR3 is TGTGCCAGCAGCTTCGTATACGAGCAGTACTTC.

This clonotype was seen repeatedly, ten times or more. This chain links TRBV7-2 with TRBJ2-1, with TRBD2 identical over 7 bases. V was pared by 5 bases and J by 10 bases, with 14 bases of the junction left unmatched. CDR3 size: 15 residues. CDR1 and CDR2 (germline): SGHTA, FQGNSA. The CDR3 region has the DNA TGTGCCAGCAGCCTCCGGACTAGTCCCTTCCGGGAGCAGTTCTTC. Protein sequence: CASSLRTSPFREQFF.

This clonotype was observed many times. The chain is built from TRBV11-3 and TRBJ1-1; 9 bases are a match to TRBD1. CDR1 SGHNT and CDR2 YENEEA come from the germline V gene. CDR3 length: 15 residues. Trimming cost V 5 bases and J 0 bases; bases outside gene matches: 4. CDR3 residues: CASSTGTGMNTEAFF. In nucleotides, the CDR3 is TGTGCCAGCAGCACCGGGACAGGGATGAACACTGAAGCTTTCTTT.

A word on this clonotype: Sequence at one end of the junction differs from germline and may be a read error. J is TRBJ2-1 and V is TRBV6-1; D is ambiguous. In germline, CDR1 is MNHNS, CDR2 SASEGT. The length of the CDR3 is 10 residues. CDR3 sequence: CASSERTRSF. Written as DNA, the CDR3 is TGTGCCAGCAGTGAACGTACACGATCCTTC.

J is TRBJ2-3 and V is TRBV12-3 or TRBV12-4, with D possibly matching TRBD1 (6 bases). V lost 3 bases to trimming and J lost 2 bases, with 12 bases between them. The CDR3 extends over 15 amino acids. CDR3 sequence: CASSFRDTYTDTQYF. DNA for the CDR3: TGTGCCAGCAGTTTTAGGGACACCTACACAGATACGCAGTATTTT.

There are many counts of this clonotype. The V and J genes are TRBV4-1 and TRBJ2-4; 8 bases are shared with TRBD1. Unmatched junction bases numbered 13, after V lost 0 bases and J lost 6 bases. The CDR3 sequence is 18 residues long. Germline CDR1 and CDR2: MGHRA and YSYEKL. CDR3 residues: CASSQEGIPDRVGNIQYF. CDR3 DNA: TGCGCCAGCAGCCAAGAAGGTATCCCGGACAGGGTCGGAAACATTCAGTACTTC.

The V call is TRBV20-1, the J call TRBJ2-2, with D unresolved. The CDR3 sequence is 14 residues long. CDR1 is DFQATT, CDR2 SNEGSKA, per germline (reference sequence). Trimming took off 0 bases at V and 1 base at J, with 6 bases between the two ends. The CDR3 DNA sequence: TGCAGTGCTAGAGATGCGAGGAACACCGGGGAGCTGTTTTTT. This sequence encodes CSARDARNTGELFF.

A word on this clonotype: This may come from a read error, since a much larger clone is one base off. CDR3 loop: CASRALAGATDTQCF. DNA for the CDR3: TGTGCCAGCAGAGCCCTAGCGGGAGCGACAGATACGCAGTGTTTT. The chain is built from TRBV6-2 or TRBV6-3 and TRBJ2-3; 10 bases match TRBD2. The CDR3 has 15 amino acids. Germline loops: CDR1 MNHEY, CDR2 SVGEGT.